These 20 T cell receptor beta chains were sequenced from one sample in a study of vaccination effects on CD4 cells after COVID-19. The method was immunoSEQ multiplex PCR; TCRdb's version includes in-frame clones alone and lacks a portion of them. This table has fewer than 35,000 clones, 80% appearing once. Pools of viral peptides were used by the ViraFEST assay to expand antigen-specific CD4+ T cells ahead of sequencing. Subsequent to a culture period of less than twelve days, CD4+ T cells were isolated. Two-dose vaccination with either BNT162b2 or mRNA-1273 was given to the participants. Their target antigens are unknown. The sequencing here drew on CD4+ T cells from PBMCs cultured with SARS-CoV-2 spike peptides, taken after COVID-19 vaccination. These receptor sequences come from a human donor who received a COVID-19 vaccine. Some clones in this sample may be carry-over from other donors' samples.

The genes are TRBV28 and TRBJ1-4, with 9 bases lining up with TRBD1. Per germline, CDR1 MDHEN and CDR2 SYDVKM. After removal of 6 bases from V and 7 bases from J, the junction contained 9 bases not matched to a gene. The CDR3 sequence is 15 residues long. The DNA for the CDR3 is TGTGCCAGCAGATCCACCGGACAGGGGTTTGAAAAACTGTTTTTT. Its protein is CASRSTGQGFEKLFF. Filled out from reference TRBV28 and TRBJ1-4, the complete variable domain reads DVKVTQSSRYLVKRTGEKVFLECVQDMDHENMFWYRQDPGLGLRLIYFSYDVKMKEKGDIPEGYSVSREKKERFSLILESASTNQTSMYLCASRSTGQGFEKLFFGSGTQLSVL.

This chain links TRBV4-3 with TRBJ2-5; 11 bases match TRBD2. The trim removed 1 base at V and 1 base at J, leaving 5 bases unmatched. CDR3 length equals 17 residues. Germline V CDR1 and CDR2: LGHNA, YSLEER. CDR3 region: CASSQVTSGGPQETQYF. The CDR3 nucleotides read TGCGCCAGCAGCCAAGTCACTAGCGGGGGTCCCCAAGAGACCCAGTACTTC.

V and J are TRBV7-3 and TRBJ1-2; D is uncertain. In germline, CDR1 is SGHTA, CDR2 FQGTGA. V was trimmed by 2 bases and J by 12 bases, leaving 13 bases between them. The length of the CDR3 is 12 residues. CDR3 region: CASSLYWVDHTF. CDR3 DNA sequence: TGTGCCAGCAGCTTATATTGGGTCGATCACACCTTC.

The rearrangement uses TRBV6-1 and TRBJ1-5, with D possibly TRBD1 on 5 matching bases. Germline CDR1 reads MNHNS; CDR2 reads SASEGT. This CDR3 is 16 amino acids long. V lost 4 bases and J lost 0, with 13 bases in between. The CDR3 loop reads CASSAQGAFSNQPQHF. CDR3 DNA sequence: TGTGCCAGCAGTGCTCAAGGGGCCTTTAGCAATCAGCCCCAGCATTTT.

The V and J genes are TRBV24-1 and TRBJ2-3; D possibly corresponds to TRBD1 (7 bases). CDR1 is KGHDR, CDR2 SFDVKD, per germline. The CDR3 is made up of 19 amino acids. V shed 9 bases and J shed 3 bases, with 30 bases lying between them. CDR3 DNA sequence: TGTGCCACCCCGTACCCCGGCCAAAGGAGGGGGCGATGTACAGATACGCAGTATTTT. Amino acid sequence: CATPYPGQRRGRCTDTQYF.

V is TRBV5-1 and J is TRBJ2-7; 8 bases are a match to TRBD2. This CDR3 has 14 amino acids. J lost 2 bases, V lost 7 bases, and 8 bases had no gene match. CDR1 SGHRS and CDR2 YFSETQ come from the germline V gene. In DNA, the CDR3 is TGCGCCAGCCGCCAAGGTAGCGGGGCCTACGAGCAGTACGTC. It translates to CASRQGSGAYEQYV.

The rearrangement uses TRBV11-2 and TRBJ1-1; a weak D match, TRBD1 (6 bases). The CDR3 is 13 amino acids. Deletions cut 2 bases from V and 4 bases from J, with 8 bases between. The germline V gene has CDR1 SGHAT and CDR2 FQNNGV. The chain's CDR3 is CASSLIRGTEAFF. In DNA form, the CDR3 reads TGTGCCAGCAGCTTAATCAGGGGCACTGAAGCTTTCTTT.

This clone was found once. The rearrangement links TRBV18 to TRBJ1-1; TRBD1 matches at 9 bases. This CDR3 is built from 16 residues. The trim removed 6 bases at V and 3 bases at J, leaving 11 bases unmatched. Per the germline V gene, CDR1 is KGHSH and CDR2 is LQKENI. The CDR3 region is CASSLRDRVRDTEAFF. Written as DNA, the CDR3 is TGTGCCAGCTCGCTCCGGGACAGGGTCCGAGACACTGAAGCTTTCTTT. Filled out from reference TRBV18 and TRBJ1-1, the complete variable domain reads NAGVMQNPRHLVRRRGQEARLRCSPMKGHSHVYWYRQLPEEGLKFMVYLQKENIIDESGMPKERFSAEFPKEGPSILRIQQVVRGDSAAYFCASSLRDRVRDTEAFFGQGTRLTVV.

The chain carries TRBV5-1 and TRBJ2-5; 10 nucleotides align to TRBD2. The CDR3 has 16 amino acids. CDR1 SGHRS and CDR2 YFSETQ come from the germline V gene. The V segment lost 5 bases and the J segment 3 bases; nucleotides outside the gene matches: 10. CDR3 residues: CASSPGRAGGEETQYF. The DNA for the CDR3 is TGCGCCAGCAGTCCCGGACGAGCGGGGGGGGAAGAGACCCAGTACTTC.

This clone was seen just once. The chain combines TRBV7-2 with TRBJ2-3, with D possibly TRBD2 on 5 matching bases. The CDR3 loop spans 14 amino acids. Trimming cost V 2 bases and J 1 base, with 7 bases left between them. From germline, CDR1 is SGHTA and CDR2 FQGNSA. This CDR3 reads CASSLPGGTDTQYF. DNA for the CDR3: TGTGCCAGCAGCTTACCCGGGGGCACAGATACGCAGTATTTT.

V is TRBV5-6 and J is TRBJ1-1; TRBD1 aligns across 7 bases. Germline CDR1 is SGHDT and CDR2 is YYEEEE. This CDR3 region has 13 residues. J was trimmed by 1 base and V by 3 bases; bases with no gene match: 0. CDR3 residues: CASSWDRNTEAFF. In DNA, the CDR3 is TGTGCCAGCAGCTGGGACAGGAACACTGAAGCTTTCTTT.

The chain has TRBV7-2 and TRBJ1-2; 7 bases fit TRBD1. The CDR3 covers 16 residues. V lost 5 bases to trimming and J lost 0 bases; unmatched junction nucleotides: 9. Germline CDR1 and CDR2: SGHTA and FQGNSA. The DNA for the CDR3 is TGTGCCAGCAGCGTAAACTTCGGGACAGCTAACTATGGCTACACCTTC. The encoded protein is CASSVNFGTANYGYTF.

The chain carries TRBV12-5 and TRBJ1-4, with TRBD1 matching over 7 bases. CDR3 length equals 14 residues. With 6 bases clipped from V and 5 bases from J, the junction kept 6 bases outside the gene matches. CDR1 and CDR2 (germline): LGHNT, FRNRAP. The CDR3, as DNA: TGTGCTAGTGGGCAAACAGGGGTAAATGAAAAACTGTTTTTT. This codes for CASGQTGVNEKLFF.

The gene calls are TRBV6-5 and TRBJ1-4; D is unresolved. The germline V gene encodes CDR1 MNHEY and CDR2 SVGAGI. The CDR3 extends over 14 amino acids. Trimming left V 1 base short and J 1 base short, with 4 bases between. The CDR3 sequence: CASSYFGTNEKLFF. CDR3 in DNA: TGTGCCAGCAGTTACTTCGGAACTAATGAAAAACTGTTTTTT.

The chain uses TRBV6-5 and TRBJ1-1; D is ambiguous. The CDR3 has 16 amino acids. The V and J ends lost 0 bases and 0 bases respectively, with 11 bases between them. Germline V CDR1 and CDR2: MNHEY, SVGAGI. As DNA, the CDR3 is TGTGCCAGCAGTTACTCGTCTGGCAGAATGAACACTGAAGCTTTCTTT. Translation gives CASSYSSGRMNTEAFF.

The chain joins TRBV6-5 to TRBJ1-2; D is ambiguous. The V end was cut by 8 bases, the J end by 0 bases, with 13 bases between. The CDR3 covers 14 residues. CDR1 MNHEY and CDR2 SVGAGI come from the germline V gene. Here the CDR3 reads CASFGYGPNYGYTF. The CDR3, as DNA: TGTGCCAGCTTCGGGTACGGACCTAACTATGGCTACACCTTC.

The CDR3 bases are TGTGCCAGCAGTGAAGAAGGGGGCGCATCGAATGAGCAGTTCTTC. Protein: CASSEEGGASNEQFF. The chain combines TRBV2 with TRBJ2-1; 7 bases line up with TRBD1. The CDR3 sequence is 15 residues long. V gave up 1 base and J gave up 7 bases; unmatched junction bases: 7. Germline-derived CDR1 and CDR2 are SNHLY and FYNNEI. Variable domain in full (rest from reference TRBV2 and TRBJ2-1): EPEVTQTPSHQVTQMGQEVILRCVPISNHLYFYWYRQILGQKVEFLVSFYNNEISEKSEIFDDQFSVERPDGSNFTLKIRSTKLEDSAMYFCASSEEGGASNEQFFGPGTRLTVL.

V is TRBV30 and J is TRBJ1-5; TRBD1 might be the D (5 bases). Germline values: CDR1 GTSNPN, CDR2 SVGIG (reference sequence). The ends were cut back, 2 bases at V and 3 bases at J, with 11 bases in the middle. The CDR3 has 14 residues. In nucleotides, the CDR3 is TGTGCCTGGAGTACGGGGACCATCAATCAGCCCCAGCATTTT. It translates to CAWSTGTINQPQHF.

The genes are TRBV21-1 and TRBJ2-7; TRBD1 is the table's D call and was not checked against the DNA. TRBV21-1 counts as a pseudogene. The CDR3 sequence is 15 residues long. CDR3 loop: CASSKVRDRSYEQYV. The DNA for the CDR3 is TGTGCCAGCAGCAAAGTGAGGGACAGATCCTACGAGCAGTACGTC.

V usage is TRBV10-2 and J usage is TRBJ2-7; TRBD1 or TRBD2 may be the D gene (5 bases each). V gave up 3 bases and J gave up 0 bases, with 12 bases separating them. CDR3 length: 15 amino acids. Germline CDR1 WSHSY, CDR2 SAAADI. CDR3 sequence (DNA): TGCGCCAGCAGTGACTGGGGGATAAACTCCTACGAGCAGTACGTC. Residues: CASSDWGINSYEQYV.